This is a list of T cell receptor beta chains from one sample in a study of glioma-infiltrating T cells after dendritic cell vaccination. Profiled with immunoSEQ multiplex PCR; TCRdb holds only in-frame clones, not every one. The sample lists tens of thousands of clones, about 79% occurring once. The sample here was blood, taken after dendritic cell vaccination. The source of these receptors is a human donor with glioblastoma. CDR3s include the opening cysteine and the closing phenylalanine or tryptophan. Each record gives: CDR3 DNA, CDR3 protein, D gene, J gene, CDR3 length, clone size, V gene. D genes are given only for firm matches. Some rows mark clone size as missing; the rest say once, few, many or name a class of expanded clone.

cdr3_nt: TGTGCCAGCAGCTCTTTCCAACAGGGGGCTGCTGAGACCCAGTACTTC; cdr3_aa: CASSSFQQGAAETQYF; d_call: TRBD1; j_call: TRBJ2-5; cdr3_length: 16; clone_size: .; v_call: TRBV11-3
cdr3_nt: TGTGCCAGCAGTGAAGCTTGGCAGACCTACGAGCAGTACTTC; cdr3_aa: CASSEAWQTYEQYF; d_call: .; j_call: TRBJ2-7; cdr3_length: 14; clone_size: .; v_call: TRBV6-1
cdr3_nt: TGCGCCAGCAGTCAGACGGGACAAATCTACGAGCAGTACTTC; cdr3_aa: CASSQTGQIYEQYF; d_call: .; j_call: TRBJ2-7; cdr3_length: 14; clone_size: .; v_call: TRBV5-1
cdr3_nt: TGTGCCAGCAGTCGACTAGAAGGGAATGAGCAGTTCTTC; cdr3_aa: CASSRLEGNEQFF; d_call: .; j_call: TRBJ2-1; cdr3_length: 13; clone_size: .; v_call: TRBV2
cdr3_nt: TGTGCCAGCAGCCAAGAGGGTGGGACAGGCGGGAACATTCAGTACTTC; cdr3_aa: CASSQEGGTGGNIQYF; d_call: TRBD1; j_call: TRBJ2-4; cdr3_length: 16; clone_size: .; v_call: TRBV4-2
cdr3_nt: TGTGCCAGCAGCCGCAGACATTCCTTCGTGGGCTACGAGCAGTACTTC; cdr3_aa: CASSRRHSFVGYEQYF; d_call: .; j_call: TRBJ2-7; cdr3_length: 16; clone_size: .; v_call: TRBV7-2
cdr3_nt: TGCGCCAGCAGCTTGGGCGGCGACTCACCCCTCCACTTT; cdr3_aa: CASSLGGDSPLHF; d_call: .; j_call: TRBJ1-6; cdr3_length: 13; clone_size: .; v_call: TRBV5-1
cdr3_nt: TGTGCCAGCAGTTTATTGAGGGGGGGTGAAGCTTTCTTT; cdr3_aa: CASSLLRGGEAFF; d_call: .; j_call: TRBJ1-1; cdr3_length: 13; clone_size: .; v_call: TRBV27
cdr3_nt: TGTGCCAGCAGCTTCTCCGACAGGGGGCCCTCCTACGAGCAGTACTTC; cdr3_aa: CASSFSDRGPSYEQYF; d_call: TRBD1; j_call: TRBJ2-7; cdr3_length: 16; clone_size: once; v_call: TRBV7-9
cdr3_nt: TGTGCCAGCAGCTGGCTCACAGATACGCAGTATTTT; cdr3_aa: CASSWLTDTQYF; d_call: .; j_call: TRBJ2-3; cdr3_length: 12; clone_size: .; v_call: TRBV7-2
cdr3_nt: TGTGCCAGCAAGCTGGGCCCCCTTTTCGTCTACGAGCAGTACTTC; cdr3_aa: CASKLGPLFVYEQYF; d_call: .; j_call: TRBJ2-7; cdr3_length: 15; clone_size: .; v_call: TRBV6-1
cdr3_nt: TGTGCCAGCAGCGATGACAGGGGATATGGCTACACCTTC; cdr3_aa: CASSDDRGYGYTF; d_call: TRBD1; j_call: TRBJ1-2; cdr3_length: 13; clone_size: few; v_call: TRBV2
cdr3_nt: TGTGCTAGTGGTTTTGACAGCTACGAGCAGTACTTC; cdr3_aa: CASGFDSYEQYF; d_call: .; j_call: TRBJ2-7; cdr3_length: 12; clone_size: .; v_call: TRBV12-5
cdr3_nt: TGTGCCAGCAGCTTAGAAGCGGCTAGCGGGGGGCAGATGGGGACCCAGTACTTC; cdr3_aa: CASSLEAASGGQMGTQYF; d_call: TRBD2; j_call: TRBJ2-5; cdr3_length: 18; clone_size: .; v_call: TRBV7-2
cdr3_nt: TGTGCCAGCAGCGTAGGGGGACAGGGCTACGAGCAGTACTTC; cdr3_aa: CASSVGGQGYEQYF; d_call: TRBD1; j_call: TRBJ2-7; cdr3_length: 14; clone_size: .; v_call: TRBV9
cdr3_nt: TGTGCCAGCAGCTTAGCAGGGAGGCAGGGCCTAAGGCAGTACTTC; cdr3_aa: CASSLAGRQGLRQYF; d_call: .; j_call: TRBJ2-5; cdr3_length: 15; clone_size: few; v_call: TRBV7-2
cdr3_nt: TGTGCCAGCAGCCAAAGGTCGTCGCAGGGACAAAACCCCTACGAGCAGTACTTC; cdr3_aa: CASSQRSSQGQNPYEQYF; d_call: .; j_call: TRBJ2-7; cdr3_length: 18; clone_size: few; v_call: TRBV4-2
cdr3_nt: TGTGCCAGCAGCTTATTGCGGGCAAAGAACACTGAAGCTTTCTTT; cdr3_aa: CASSLLRAKNTEAFF; d_call: .; j_call: TRBJ1-1; cdr3_length: 15; clone_size: .; v_call: TRBV7-3
cdr3_nt: TGCGCCAGCACGCGGGGGACTATGGATTCACCCCTCCACTTT; cdr3_aa: CASTRGTMDSPLHF; d_call: .; j_call: TRBJ1-6; cdr3_length: 14; clone_size: .; v_call: TRBV5-1
cdr3_nt: TGCGCCAGCAGCCTAGGGACTAGCGGCGCAGATACGCAGTATTTT; cdr3_aa: CASSLGTSGADTQYF; d_call: TRBD2; j_call: TRBJ2-3; cdr3_length: 15; clone_size: .; v_call: TRBV5-1
cdr3_nt: TGTGCCTACCGAGTTGCAAAGGGACACCCCTACTTC; cdr3_aa: CAYRVAKGHPYF; d_call: .; j_call: TRBJ2-7; cdr3_length: 12; clone_size: .; v_call: TRBV30
cdr3_nt: TGTGCCAGCAGCTTAGGTACCAGGGGAAATAACTATGGCTACACCTTC; cdr3_aa: CASSLGTRGNNYGYTF; d_call: .; j_call: TRBJ1-2; cdr3_length: 16; clone_size: .; v_call: TRBV11-2
cdr3_nt: TGTGCCAGCAGCTTAGAGCGGGCCCCGGGCGCTGAAGCTTTCTTT; cdr3_aa: CASSLERAPGAEAFF; d_call: .; j_call: TRBJ1-1; cdr3_length: 15; clone_size: .; v_call: TRBV7-8
cdr3_nt: TGTGCCAGTAGTATCGAGCAGGGAAACTCACCCCTCCACTTT; cdr3_aa: CASSIEQGNSPLHF; d_call: .; j_call: TRBJ1-6; cdr3_length: 14; clone_size: .; v_call: TRBV19
cdr3_nt: TGTGCCAGCAGTTATCCGACTGAGACCCTATATGGCTACACCTTC; cdr3_aa: CASSYPTETLYGYTF; d_call: .; j_call: TRBJ1-2; cdr3_length: 15; clone_size: .; v_call: TRBV6-7
cdr3_nt: TGTGCCAGCAGCTTATCAACAGGGGTCGGTGGCTACACCTTC; cdr3_aa: CASSLSTGVGGYTF; d_call: TRBD1; j_call: TRBJ1-2; cdr3_length: 14; clone_size: .; v_call: TRBV7-9
cdr3_nt: TGTGCCAGCAGCCATTGGGCTCAAGAGACCCAGTACTTC; cdr3_aa: CASSHWAQETQYF; d_call: .; j_call: TRBJ2-5; cdr3_length: 13; clone_size: .; v_call: TRBV14
cdr3_nt: TGTGCCAGCAGCTTGGTTGTCGGACCCGGGGAGCAGTACTTC; cdr3_aa: CASSLVVGPGEQYF; d_call: .; j_call: TRBJ2-5; cdr3_length: 14; clone_size: few; v_call: TRBV5-6
cdr3_nt: TGTGCCAGCGGGGGGGCCAAAGAGACCCAGTACTTC; cdr3_aa: CASGGAKETQYF; d_call: .; j_call: TRBJ2-5; cdr3_length: 12; clone_size: .; v_call: TRBV9
cdr3_nt: TGTGCCAGCAGCTATAGCGGGGGGGCCGAGGACAATGAGCAGTTCTTC; cdr3_aa: CASSYSGGAEDNEQFF; d_call: TRBD2; j_call: TRBJ2-1; cdr3_length: 16; clone_size: .; v_call: TRBV7-9
cdr3_nt: TGCGCCAGCAGTGAGTCGGGGGGTACCTATGGCTACACCTTC; cdr3_aa: CASSESGGTYGYTF; d_call: .; j_call: TRBJ1-2; cdr3_length: 14; clone_size: .; v_call: TRBV10-1
cdr3_nt: TGTGCCAGCAGTGAAGCACGGCAGGGTGCAAAACTGTTTTTT; cdr3_aa: CASSEARQGAKLFF; d_call: .; j_call: TRBJ1-4; cdr3_length: 14; clone_size: .; v_call: TRBV6-1
cdr3_nt: TGTGCCTGGAGTAAAAGCACCGGTATCCAAAACTATGGCTACACCTTC; cdr3_aa: CAWSKSTGIQNYGYTF; d_call: .; j_call: TRBJ1-2; cdr3_length: 16; clone_size: .; v_call: TRBV30
cdr3_nt: TGTGCCAGCAGCTCGGGACTAGCGGGGGGAGCCCAGTACTTC; cdr3_aa: CASSSGLAGGAQYF; d_call: TRBD2; j_call: TRBJ2-5; cdr3_length: 14; clone_size: few; v_call: TRBV7-3
cdr3_nt: TGCGCCAGCAGCCAGGAGCCGCCGGGACAGGGGGCTAGGATTCAGTACTTC; cdr3_aa: CASSQEPPGQGARIQYF; d_call: TRBD1; j_call: TRBJ2-4; cdr3_length: 17; clone_size: .; v_call: TRBV4-3
cdr3_nt: TGTGCTAGCAGCCCAAGAAGGAGCTCCTACAATGAGCAGTTCTTC; cdr3_aa: CASSPRRSSYNEQFF; d_call: .; j_call: TRBJ2-1; cdr3_length: 15; clone_size: few; v_call: TRBV7-7
cdr3_nt: TGTGCCATCAGTGAGTCATCGGCACGGGTGAACACTGAAGCTTTCTTT; cdr3_aa: CAISESSARVNTEAFF; d_call: .; j_call: TRBJ1-1; cdr3_length: 16; clone_size: .; v_call: TRBV10-3
cdr3_nt: TGTGCCAGCACCCGACAGGGTCTGAGCTCCTACGAGCAGTACTTC; cdr3_aa: CASTRQGLSSYEQYF; d_call: TRBD1; j_call: TRBJ2-7; cdr3_length: 15; clone_size: .; v_call: TRBV6-5
cdr3_nt: TGTGCCAGCAGCGACAGGATAGGGCAAGAGACCCAGTACTTC; cdr3_aa: CASSDRIGQETQYF; d_call: .; j_call: TRBJ2-5; cdr3_length: 14; clone_size: .; v_call: TRBV9
cdr3_nt: TGTGCCAGCAGTTACTCGACAGGCACCTCATATGGCTACACCTTC; cdr3_aa: CASSYSTGTSYGYTF; d_call: .; j_call: TRBJ1-2; cdr3_length: 15; clone_size: .; v_call: TRBV6-5
cdr3_nt: TGTGCCAGCAGCTTGGTCCAGGGCACAGATACGCAGTATTTT; cdr3_aa: CASSLVQGTDTQYF; d_call: .; j_call: TRBJ2-3; cdr3_length: 14; clone_size: .; v_call: TRBV27
cdr3_nt: TGTGCCTGGAGGGCGGGGGGGAAGTCCTACGAGCAGTACTTC; cdr3_aa: CAWRAGGKSYEQYF; d_call: TRBD2; j_call: TRBJ2-7; cdr3_length: 14; clone_size: .; v_call: TRBV30
cdr3_nt: TGTGCCAGCAGCTTAAACCGGGACACCTTATACGAGCAGTACTTC; cdr3_aa: CASSLNRDTLYEQYF; d_call: .; j_call: TRBJ2-7; cdr3_length: 15; clone_size: .; v_call: TRBV7-2
cdr3_nt: TGTGCCAGCAGCTTAGAGGCTAGCGGTAGCTACGAGCAGTACTTC; cdr3_aa: CASSLEASGSYEQYF; d_call: TRBD2; j_call: TRBJ2-7; cdr3_length: 15; clone_size: .; v_call: TRBV11-2
cdr3_nt: TGTGCCAGCAGCGTAGACAGGGCCTACTCTGGGGCCAACGTCCTGACTTTC; cdr3_aa: CASSVDRAYSGANVLTF; d_call: .; j_call: TRBJ2-6; cdr3_length: 17; clone_size: .; v_call: TRBV9
cdr3_nt: TGTGCCAGCAGCTTAGAGAGGACTCAAGAGACCCAGTACTTC; cdr3_aa: CASSLERTQETQYF; d_call: .; j_call: TRBJ2-5; cdr3_length: 14; clone_size: .; v_call: TRBV11-2
cdr3_nt: TGTGCCAGCAGTGAAACCCAGAGGACACTGCACTATGGCTACACCTTC; cdr3_aa: CASSETQRTLHYGYTF; d_call: .; j_call: TRBJ1-2; cdr3_length: 16; clone_size: .; v_call: TRBV6-1